This T cell receptor (beta chain) was sequenced in a study of technical replicates of blood from several donors. Germline CDR1 is MNHEY and CDR2 is SMNVEV (reference sequence). Trimming removed 5 bases from V and 0 bases from J, with 11 bases in between. The CDR3 length is 15 residues. Clones were read by immunoSEQ multiplex PCR, and TCRdb kept only the in-frame ones, dropping some. The repertoire includes 80,000 to 95,000 clones, almost 97% of them detected once, and approximately 0.35% sits in the top ten. The specimen was T cells isolated from PBMCs. The genes are TRBV27 and TRBJ2-1; D is perhaps TRBD2 (6 bases). This clonotype was sampled from a human donor in good health. CDR3 sequence: CASSEGLSSYNEQFF. In DNA form, the CDR3 reads TGTGCCAGCAGTGAGGGACTGAGCTCCTACAATGAGCAGTTCTTC.